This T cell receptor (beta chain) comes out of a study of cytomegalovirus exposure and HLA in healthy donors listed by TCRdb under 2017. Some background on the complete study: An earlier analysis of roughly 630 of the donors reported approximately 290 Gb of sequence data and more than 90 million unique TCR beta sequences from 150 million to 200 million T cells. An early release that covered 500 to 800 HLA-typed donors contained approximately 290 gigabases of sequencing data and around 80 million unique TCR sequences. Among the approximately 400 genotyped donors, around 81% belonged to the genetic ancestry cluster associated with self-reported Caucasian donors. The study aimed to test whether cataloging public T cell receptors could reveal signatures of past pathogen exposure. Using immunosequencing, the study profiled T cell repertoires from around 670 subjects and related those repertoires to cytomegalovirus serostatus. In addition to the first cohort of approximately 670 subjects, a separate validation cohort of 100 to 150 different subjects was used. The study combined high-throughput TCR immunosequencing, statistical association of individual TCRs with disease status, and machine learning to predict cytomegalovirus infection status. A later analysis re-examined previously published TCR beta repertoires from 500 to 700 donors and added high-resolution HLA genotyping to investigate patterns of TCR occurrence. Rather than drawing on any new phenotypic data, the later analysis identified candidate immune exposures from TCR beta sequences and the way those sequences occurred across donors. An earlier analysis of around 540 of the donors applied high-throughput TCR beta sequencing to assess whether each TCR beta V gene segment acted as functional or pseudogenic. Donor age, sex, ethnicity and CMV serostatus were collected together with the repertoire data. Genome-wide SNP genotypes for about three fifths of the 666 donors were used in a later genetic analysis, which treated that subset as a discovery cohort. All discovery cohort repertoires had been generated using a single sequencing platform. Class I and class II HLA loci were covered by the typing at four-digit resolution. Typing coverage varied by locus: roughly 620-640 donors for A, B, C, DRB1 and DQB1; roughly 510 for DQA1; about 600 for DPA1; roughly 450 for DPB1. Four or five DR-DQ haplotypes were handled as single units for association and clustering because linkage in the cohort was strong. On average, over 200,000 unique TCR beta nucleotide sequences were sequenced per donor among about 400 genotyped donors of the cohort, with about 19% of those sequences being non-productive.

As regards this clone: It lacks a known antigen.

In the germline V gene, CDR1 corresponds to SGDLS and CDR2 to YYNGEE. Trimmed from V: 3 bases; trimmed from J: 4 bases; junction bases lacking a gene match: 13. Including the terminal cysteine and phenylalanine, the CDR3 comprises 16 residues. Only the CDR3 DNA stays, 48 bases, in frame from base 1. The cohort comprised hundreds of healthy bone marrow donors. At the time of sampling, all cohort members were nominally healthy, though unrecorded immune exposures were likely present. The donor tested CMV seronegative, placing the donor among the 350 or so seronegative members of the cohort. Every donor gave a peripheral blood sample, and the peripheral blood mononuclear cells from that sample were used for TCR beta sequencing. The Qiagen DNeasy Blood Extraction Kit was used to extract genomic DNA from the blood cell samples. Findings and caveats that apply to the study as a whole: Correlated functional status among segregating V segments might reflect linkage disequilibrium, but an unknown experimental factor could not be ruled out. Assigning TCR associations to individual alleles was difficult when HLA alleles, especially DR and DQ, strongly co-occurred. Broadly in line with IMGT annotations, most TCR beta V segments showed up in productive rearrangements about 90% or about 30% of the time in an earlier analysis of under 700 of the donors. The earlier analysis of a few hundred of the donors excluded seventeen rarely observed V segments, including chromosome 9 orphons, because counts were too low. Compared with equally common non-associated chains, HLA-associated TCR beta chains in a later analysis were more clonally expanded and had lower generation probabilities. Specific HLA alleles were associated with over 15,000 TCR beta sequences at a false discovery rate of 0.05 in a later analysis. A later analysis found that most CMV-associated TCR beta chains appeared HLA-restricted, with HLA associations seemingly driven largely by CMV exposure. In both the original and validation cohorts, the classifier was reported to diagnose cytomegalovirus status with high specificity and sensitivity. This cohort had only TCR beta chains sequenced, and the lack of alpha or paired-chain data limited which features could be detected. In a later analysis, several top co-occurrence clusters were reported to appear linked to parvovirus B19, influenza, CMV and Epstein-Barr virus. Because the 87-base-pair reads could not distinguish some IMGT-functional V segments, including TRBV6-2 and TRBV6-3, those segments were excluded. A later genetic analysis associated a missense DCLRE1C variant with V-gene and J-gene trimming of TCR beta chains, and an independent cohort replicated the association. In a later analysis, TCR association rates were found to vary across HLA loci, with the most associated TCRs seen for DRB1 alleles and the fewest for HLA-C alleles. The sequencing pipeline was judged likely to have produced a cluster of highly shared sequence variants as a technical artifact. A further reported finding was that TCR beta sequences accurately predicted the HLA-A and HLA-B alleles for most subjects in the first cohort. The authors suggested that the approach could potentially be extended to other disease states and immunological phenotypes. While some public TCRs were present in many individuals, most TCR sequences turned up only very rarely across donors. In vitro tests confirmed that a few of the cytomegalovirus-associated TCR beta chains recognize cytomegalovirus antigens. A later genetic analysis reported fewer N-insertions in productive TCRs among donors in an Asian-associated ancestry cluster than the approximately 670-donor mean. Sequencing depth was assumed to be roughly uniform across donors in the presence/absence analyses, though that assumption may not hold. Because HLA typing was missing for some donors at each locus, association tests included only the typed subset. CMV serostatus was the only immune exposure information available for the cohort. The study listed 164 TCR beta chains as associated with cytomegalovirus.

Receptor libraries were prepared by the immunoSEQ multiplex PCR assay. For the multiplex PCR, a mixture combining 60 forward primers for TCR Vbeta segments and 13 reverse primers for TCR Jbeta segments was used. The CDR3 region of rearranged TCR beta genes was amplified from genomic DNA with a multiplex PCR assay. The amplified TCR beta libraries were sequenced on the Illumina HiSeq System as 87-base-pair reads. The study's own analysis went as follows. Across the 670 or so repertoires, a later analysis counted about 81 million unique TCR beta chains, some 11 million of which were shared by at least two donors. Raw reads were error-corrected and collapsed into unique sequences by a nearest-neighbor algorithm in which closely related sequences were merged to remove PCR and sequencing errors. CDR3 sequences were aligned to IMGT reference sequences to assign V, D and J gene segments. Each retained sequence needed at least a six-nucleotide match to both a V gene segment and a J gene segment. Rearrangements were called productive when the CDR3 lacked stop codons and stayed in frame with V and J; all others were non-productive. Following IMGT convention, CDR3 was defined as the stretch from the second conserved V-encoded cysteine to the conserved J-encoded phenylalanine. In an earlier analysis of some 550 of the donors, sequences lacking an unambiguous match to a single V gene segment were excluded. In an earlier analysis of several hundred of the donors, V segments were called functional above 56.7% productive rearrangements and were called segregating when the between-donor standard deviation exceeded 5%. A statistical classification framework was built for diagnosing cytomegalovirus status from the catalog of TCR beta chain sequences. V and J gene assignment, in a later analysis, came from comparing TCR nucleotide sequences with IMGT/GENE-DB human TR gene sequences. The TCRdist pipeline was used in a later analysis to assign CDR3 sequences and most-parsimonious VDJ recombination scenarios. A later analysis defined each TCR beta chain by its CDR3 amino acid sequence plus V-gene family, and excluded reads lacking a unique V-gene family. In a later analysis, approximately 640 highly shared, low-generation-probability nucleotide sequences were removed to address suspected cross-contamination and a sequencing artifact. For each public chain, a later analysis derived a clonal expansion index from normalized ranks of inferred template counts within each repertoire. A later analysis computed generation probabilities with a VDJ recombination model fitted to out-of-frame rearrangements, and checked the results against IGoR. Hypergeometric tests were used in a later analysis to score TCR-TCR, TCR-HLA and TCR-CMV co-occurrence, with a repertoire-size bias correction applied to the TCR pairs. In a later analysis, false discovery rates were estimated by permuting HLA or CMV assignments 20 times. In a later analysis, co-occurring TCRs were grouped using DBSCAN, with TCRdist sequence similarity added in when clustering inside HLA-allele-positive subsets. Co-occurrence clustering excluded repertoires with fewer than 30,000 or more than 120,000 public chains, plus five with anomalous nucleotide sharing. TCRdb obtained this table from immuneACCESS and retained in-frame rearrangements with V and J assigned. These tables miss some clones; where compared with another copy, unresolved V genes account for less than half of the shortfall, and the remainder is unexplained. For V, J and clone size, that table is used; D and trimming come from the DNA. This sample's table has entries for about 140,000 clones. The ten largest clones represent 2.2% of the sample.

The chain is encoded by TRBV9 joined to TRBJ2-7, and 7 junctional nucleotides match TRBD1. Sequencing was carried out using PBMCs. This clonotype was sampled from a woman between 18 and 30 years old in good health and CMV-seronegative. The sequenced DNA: TGTGCCAGCAGCGAACCCAGGGACAGCACGATTTACGAGCAGTACTTC. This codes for CASSEPRDSTIYEQYF.